This section outlines one T cell receptor (beta chain) sequence together with its context. V lost 3 bases to trimming and J lost 3 bases; unmatched junction nucleotides: 6. This CDR3 contains 16 residues. CDR1 is PRHDT and CDR2 is FYEKMQ in the germline V gene (reference sequence). This entry belongs to a study of blood T cell repertoires in COVID-19. The overall study: COVID-19 samples, acute and convalescent, were from the United States, Italy and Spain. In each case, the material was cDNA or gDNA derived from T cells, B-cell-depleted T cells, or PBMCs.

The method was immunoSEQ multiplex PCR; TCRdb's version includes in-frame clones alone and lacks a portion of them. The data hold approximately 160,000 clones, with about 85% observed a single time. One Seattle source followed patients from active infection through their disease course. The sequenced sample was peripheral blood. This rearrangement joins TRBV13 to TRBJ2-3, with 10 nucleotides matching TRBD2. This sequence originates from an older woman with COVID-19, enrolled during active disease. Here the CDR3 reads CASSFFSGRKTDTQYF. The CDR3 DNA follows: TGTGCCAGCAGCTTTTTTAGCGGGAGGAAAACAGATACGCAGTATTTT.